This is a list of T cell receptor beta chains from one sample in a study of radiotherapy plus CTLA-4 blockade in lung cancer. Repertoires were generated with immunoSEQ multiplex PCR, while TCRdb's copy carries only in-frame clones and drops some. Of over 75,000 clones listed, around four fifths are singletons. The specimen was peripheral blood, collected from a patient treated with radiotherapy plus ipilimumab. The receptors here all came from a human donor with non-small cell lung cancer who had stable disease on radiotherapy plus ipilimumab. Each CDR3 is given with its conserved first and last residue. The order of the fields is D gene, V gene, J gene, clone size, CDR3 DNA, CDR3 protein. D genes are given only for firm matches. Expanded clones get a size class; other rows say once, few or many, or leave the size out.

>TRBD1|TRBV4-1|TRBJ2-6|.
TGCGCCAGCAGCCAAGCCGCGGGACAGGGCTCCTCTGGGGCCAACGTCCTGACTTTC
CASSQAAGQGSSGANVLTF
>.|TRBV6-5|TRBJ1-2|.
TGTGCCAGCAGTTACTCGAACTGGCGTGAAAGCTACACCTTC
CASSYSNWRESYTF
>TRBD1|TRBV18|TRBJ1-2|.
TGTGCCAGCTCACAGGGGACAGGGGATAGCTATGGCTACACCTTC
CASSQGTGDSYGYTF
>TRBD2|TRBV28|TRBJ2-2|.
TGTGCCAGCAGTCTCGGTACGGGGGGGAAGGAAGGGGAGCTGTTTTTT
CASSLGTGGKEGELFF
>.|TRBV9|TRBJ2-7|.
TGTGCCAGCAGCGTAGTTGGAGGGAACGAGCAGTACTTC
CASSVVGGNEQYF
>TRBD2|TRBV18|TRBJ2-5|.
TGTGCCAGCTCACCACCGGGACTAGCGGGCCAAGAGACCCAGTACTTC
CASSPPGLAGQETQYF
>TRBD2|TRBV6-1|TRBJ2-5|once
TGTGCCAGCAGTGAAAAGACTAGCGGGAGAGAGACCCAGTACTTC
CASSEKTSGRETQYF
>.|TRBV18|TRBJ1-1|.
TGTGCCAGCTCTTACGTCGGGGGGAACACTGAAGCTTTCTTT
CASSYVGGNTEAFF
>TRBD2|TRBV9|TRBJ2-1|.
TGTGCCAGCAGCCCTCGGGGGGGGGACGTATACAATGAGCAGTTCTTC
CASSPRGGDVYNEQFF
>TRBD1|TRBV5-4|TRBJ1-2|.
TGTGCCAGCAGCCCCAGGACAGGGGCTAGCTATGGCTACACCTTC
CASSPRTGASYGYTF
>.|TRBV2|TRBJ2-6|.
TGTGCCAGCAAGCGACAGTCCCTGAGCTCTGGGGCCAACGTCCTGACTTTC
CASKRQSLSSGANVLTF
>.|TRBV28|TRBJ2-6|.
TGTGCCAGCAGTACTAATAAGGGGTCAGGCTGGTCTGGGGCCAACGTCCTGACTTTC
CASSTNKGSGWSGANVLTF
>.|TRBV11-2|TRBJ1-2|.
TGTGCCAGCAGCTTAGCTGAACGACAGAGGAGCTTC
CASSLAERQRSF
>.|TRBV7-8|TRBJ1-1|.
TGTGCCAGCAGCTGGGGGGGAGGTGGCACTGAAGCTTTCTTT
CASSWGGGGTEAFF
>TRBD1|TRBV5-7|TRBJ2-7|.
TGTGCCAGCAGCCCTCCGGGACAGGGTACCCACGAGCAGTACTTC
CASSPPGQGTHEQYF
>.|TRBV7-3|TRBJ2-4|once
TGTGCCAGCAGCTTAAGCGGGTTGGGCGGGGACATTCAGTACTTC
CASSLSGLGGDIQYF
>.|TRBV7-3|TRBJ1-1|.
TGTGCCAGCAGCTCGTTTGGGAGGGCTGAAGCTTTCTTT
CASSSFGRAEAFF
>.|TRBV21-1|TRBJ1-5|.
TGTGCCAGCATCTTTGGGGCCGGGGTGGAGAGCAATCAGCCCCAGCATTTT
CASIFGAGVESNQPQHF
>.|TRBV18|TRBJ2-7|.
TGTGCCAGCTCACAAAGAGTAGGGGAGATTTACGAGCAGTACTTC
CASSQRVGEIYEQYF
>TRBD2|TRBV5-6|TRBJ2-7|.
TGTGCCAGCAGCTTGGGGGCGGGGGCTAGCGGGTACGAGCAGTACTTC
CASSLGAGASGYEQYF
>.|TRBV9|TRBJ1-1|.
TGTGCCAGCAGCTCCCAGGGGAACACTGAAGCTTTCTTT
CASSSQGNTEAFF
>.|TRBV30|TRBJ1-3|.
TGTGCCTGGGGGGGATCCGGAAACACCATATATTTT
CAWGGSGNTIYF
>.|TRBV7-9|TRBJ2-7|.
TGTGCCAGCAGCTTAGCGCCGGCTAGCAGCGAGCAGTACTTC
CASSLAPASSEQYF
>TRBD2|TRBV27|TRBJ2-7|.
TGTGCCAGCAGCTCACGGGCTAGCGGGAGCGACGAGCAGTACTTC
CASSSRASGSDEQYF
>TRBD1|TRBV6-1|TRBJ1-2|.
TGTGCCAGCAGTAAAATACAGGGGGGAGACTATGGCTACACCTTC
CASSKIQGGDYGYTF
>.|TRBV30|TRBJ2-3|.
TGTGCCTGGAGCCTAGCCGGGGCAGATACGCAGTATTTT
CAWSLAGADTQYF
>.|TRBV6-5|TRBJ1-4|.
TGTGCCAGCAGTGTAGGGAGTGCAACTAATGAAAAACTGTTTTTT
CASSVGSATNEKLFF
>.|TRBV9|TRBJ2-5|.
TGTGCCAGCAGCGTAAGGTCCCGGGGCTGGGAGACCCAGTACTTC
CASSVRSRGWETQYF
>.|TRBV19|TRBJ2-7|.
TGTGCCAGTAGTATAAACGGACAAACCTACGAGCAGTACTTC
CASSINGQTYEQYF
>.|TRBV5-1|TRBJ2-3|few
TGCGCCAGCAGCTCCCTGACGCGCACAGATACGCAGTATTTT
CASSSLTRTDTQYF
>.|TRBV30|TRBJ2-7|.
TGTGCCCTGGAAGGGGGGGGCTCCTACGAGCAGTACTTC
CALEGGGSYEQYF
>.|TRBV19|TRBJ1-4|.
TGTGCCAGTAGTATAAAGAGGGAGGAAAAACTGTTTTTT
CASSIKREEKLFF
>TRBD1|TRBV7-9|TRBJ1-2|.
TGTGCCAGCAGTCGGGACAGGGATGGCTACACCTTC
CASSRDRDGYTF
>.|TRBV7-3|TRBJ2-1|.
TGTGCCAGCAGCCCAAATGGCCGTAATGAGCAGTTCTTC
CASSPNGRNEQFF
>.|TRBV19|TRBJ1-4|.
TGTGCCAGTAGTATAGCCGGACGCTCCTCCGAAAAACTGTTTTTT
CASSIAGRSSEKLFF
>.|TRBV28|TRBJ2-5|once
TGTGCCAGCAGCAACCCCCCCGAGACCCAGTACTTC
CASSNPPETQYF
>.|TRBV7-3|TRBJ2-2|.
TGTGCCAGCAGCTTAAGGGGCCCCCCAGGGGAGCTGTTTTTT
CASSLRGPPGELFF
>TRBD1|TRBV10-2|TRBJ2-7|.
TGCGCCAGCAGTGAGGGGACAGGGGGAACCTACGAGCAGTACTTC
CASSEGTGGTYEQYF
>.|TRBV6-5|TRBJ2-2|.
TGTGCCAGCAGTTTCTCGGGGACTGGGACCGGGGAGCTGTTTTTT
CASSFSGTGTGELFF
>.|TRBV11-2|TRBJ1-1|.
TGTGCCAGCAGTAATTGGGAGGTTAGCACTGAAGCTTTCTTT
CASSNWEVSTEAFF
>.|TRBV6-1|TRBJ1-5|.
TGTGCCAGCAGTGTGGCCTTGACAGACGGCAATCAGCCCCAGCATTTT
CASSVALTDGNQPQHF
>.|TRBV9|TRBJ2-3|.
TGTGCCAGCAGCGTAGAAGGCGGGGGCACAGATACGCAGTATTTT
CASSVEGGGTDTQYF
>.|TRBV6-1|TRBJ1-4|.
TGTGCCAGCACCGAGACGACGGGCGTTAATGAAAAACTGTTTTTT
CASTETTGVNEKLFF
>.|TRBV19|TRBJ1-2|.
TGTGCCAGTAGTCTGTCGACCGGTTATGGCTACACCTTC
CASSLSTGYGYTF
>.|TRBV7-9|TRBJ2-7|.
TGTGCCAGCAGCGGCCCGGACCGGGCCGGGTACGAGCAGTACTTC
CASSGPDRAGYEQYF
>.|TRBV30|TRBJ1-5|.
TGTGCCGGCCAGTCGAGGGGCAATCAGCCCCAGCATTTT
CAGQSRGNQPQHF
>.|TRBV5-4|TRBJ2-1|.
TGTGCCAGCAGCTGGAGGACTCCCAACAATGAGCAGTTCTTC
CASSWRTPNNEQFF
>TRBD1|TRBV6-4|TRBJ2-1|.
TGTGCCAGCAGTGCCGGCAGGGGGATCAATGAGCAGTTCTTC
CASSAGRGINEQFF
>.|TRBV28|TRBJ1-6|.
TGTGCCAGCGGTTTCCCCTATAATTCACCCCTCCACTTT
CASGFPYNSPLHF
>.|TRBV5-1|TRBJ2-7|few
TGCGCCAGCAGCTTGGTGGGCCTCTACGAGCAGTACTTC
CASSLVGLYEQYF
>TRBD1|TRBV6-5|TRBJ2-5|.
TGTGCCAGCAGTACGGGGACAGGGTGGGAGACCCAGTACTTC
CASSTGTGWETQYF
>.|TRBV2|TRBJ2-1|.
TGTGCCAGCTGGGCTAGCCCGCAGGATGAGCAGTTCTTC
CASWASPQDEQFF
>.|TRBV11-3|TRBJ2-5|.
TGTGCCAGCAGCTTCTCGCGGGTAGAGGAGACCCAGTACTTC
CASSFSRVEETQYF